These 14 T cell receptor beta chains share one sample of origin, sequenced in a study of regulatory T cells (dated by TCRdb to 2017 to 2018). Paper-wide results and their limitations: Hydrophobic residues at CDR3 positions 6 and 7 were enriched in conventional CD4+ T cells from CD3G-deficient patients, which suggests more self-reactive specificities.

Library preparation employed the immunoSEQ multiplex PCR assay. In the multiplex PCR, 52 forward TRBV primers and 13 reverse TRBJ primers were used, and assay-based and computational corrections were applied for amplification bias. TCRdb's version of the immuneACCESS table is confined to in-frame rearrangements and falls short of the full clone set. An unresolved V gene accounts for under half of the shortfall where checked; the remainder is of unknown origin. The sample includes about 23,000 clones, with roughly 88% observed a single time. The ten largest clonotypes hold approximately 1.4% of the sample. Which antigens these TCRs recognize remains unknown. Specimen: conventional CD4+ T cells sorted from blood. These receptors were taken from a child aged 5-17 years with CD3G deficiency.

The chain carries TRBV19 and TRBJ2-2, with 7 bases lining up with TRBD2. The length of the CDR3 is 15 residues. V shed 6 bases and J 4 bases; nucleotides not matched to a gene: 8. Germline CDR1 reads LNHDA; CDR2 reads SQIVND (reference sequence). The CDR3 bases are TGTGCCAGTAGCCCCCGGAGCGGGACCACCGGGGAGCTGTTTTTT. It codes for CASSPRSGTTGELFF.

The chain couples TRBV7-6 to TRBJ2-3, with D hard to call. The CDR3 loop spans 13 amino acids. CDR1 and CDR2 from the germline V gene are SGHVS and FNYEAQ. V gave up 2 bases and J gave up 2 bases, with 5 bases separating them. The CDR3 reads CASSLFYTDTQYF. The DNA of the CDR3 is TGTGCCAGCAGCTTATTTTACACAGATACGCAGTATTTT.

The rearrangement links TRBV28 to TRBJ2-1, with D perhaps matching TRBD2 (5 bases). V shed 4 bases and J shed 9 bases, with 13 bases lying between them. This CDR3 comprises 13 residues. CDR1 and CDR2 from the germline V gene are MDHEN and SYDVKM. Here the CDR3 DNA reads TGTGCCAGCAGTTCACTACTAGTACGTGAGCAGTTCTTC. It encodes CASSSLLVREQFF.

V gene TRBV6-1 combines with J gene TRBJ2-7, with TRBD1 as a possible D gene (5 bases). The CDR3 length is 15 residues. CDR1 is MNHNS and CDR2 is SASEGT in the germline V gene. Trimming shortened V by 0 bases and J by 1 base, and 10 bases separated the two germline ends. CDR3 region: CASSEALKGSYEQYF. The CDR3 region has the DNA TGTGCCAGCAGTGAAGCGCTTAAGGGGTCCTACGAGCAGTACTTC.

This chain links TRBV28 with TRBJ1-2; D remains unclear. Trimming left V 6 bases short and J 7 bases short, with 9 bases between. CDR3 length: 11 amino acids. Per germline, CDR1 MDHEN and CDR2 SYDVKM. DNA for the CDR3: TGTGCCAGCAGCCTACATGGTGGCTACACCTTC. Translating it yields CASSLHGGYTF.

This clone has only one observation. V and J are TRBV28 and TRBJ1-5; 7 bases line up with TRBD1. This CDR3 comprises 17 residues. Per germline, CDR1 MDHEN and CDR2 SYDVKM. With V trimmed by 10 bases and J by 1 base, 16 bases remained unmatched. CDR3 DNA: TGTGCCACCATGTCTAACCGGGCAGGGGGAAGCAATCAGCCCCAGCATTTT. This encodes CATMSNRAGGSNQPQHF.

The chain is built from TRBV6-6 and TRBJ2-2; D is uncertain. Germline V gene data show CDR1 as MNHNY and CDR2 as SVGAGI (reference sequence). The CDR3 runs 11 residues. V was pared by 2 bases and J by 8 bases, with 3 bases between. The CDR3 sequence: CASSYRGELFF. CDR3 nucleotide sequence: TGTGCCAGCAGTTACCGAGGGGAGCTGTTTTTT.

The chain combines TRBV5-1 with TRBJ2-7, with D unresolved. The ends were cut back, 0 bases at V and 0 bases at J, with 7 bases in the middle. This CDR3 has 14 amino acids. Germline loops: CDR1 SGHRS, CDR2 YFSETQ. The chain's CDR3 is CASSLGSNSYEQYF. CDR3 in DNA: TGCGCCAGCAGCTTGGGGAGTAACTCCTACGAGCAGTACTTC.

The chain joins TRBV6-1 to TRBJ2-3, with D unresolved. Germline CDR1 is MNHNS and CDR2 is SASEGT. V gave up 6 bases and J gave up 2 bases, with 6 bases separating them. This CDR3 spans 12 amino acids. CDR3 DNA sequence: TGTGCCAGCAGGCTCGACACAGATACGCAGTATTTT. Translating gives CASRLDTDTQYF.

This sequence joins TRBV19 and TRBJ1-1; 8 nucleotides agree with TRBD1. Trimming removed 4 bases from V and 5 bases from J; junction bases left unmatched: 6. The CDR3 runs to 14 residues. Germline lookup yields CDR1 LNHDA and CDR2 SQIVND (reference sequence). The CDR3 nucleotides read TGTGCCAGTAGTACAGGGGGCGAAGGGACTGAAGCTTTCTTT. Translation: CASSTGGEGTEAFF.

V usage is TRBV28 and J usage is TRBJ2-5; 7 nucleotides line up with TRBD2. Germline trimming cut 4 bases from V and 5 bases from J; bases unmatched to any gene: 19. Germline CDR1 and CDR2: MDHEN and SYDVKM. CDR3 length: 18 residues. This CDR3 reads CASSSTRKWGRAGETQYF. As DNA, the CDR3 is TGTGCCAGCAGTTCTACGAGGAAGTGGGGGAGGGCCGGGGAGACCCAGTACTTC.

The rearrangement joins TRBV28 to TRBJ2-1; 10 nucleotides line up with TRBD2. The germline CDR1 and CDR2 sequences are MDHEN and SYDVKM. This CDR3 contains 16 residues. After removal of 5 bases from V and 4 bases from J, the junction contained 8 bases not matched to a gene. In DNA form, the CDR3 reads TGTGCCAGCAGTGTGCCCGGGACTAGCGCATACAATGAGCAGTTCTTC. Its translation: CASSVPGTSAYNEQFF.

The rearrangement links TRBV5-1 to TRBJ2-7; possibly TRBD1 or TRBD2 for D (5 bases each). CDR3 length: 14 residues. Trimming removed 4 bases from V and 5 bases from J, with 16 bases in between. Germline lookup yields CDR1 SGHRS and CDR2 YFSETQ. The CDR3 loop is CASSRGDDVHEQYF. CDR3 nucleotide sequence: TGCGCCAGCAGCCGAGGGGATGATGTGCACGAGCAGTACTTC.

Here the CDR3 reads CSASHEGTQYF. For the CDR3, the DNA is TGCAGTGCTTCCCACGAGGGGACCCAGTACTTC. V and J are TRBV20-1 and TRBJ2-5, with D possibly matching TRBD2 (5 bases). CDR1 and CDR2 from the germline V gene are DFQATT and SNEGSKA (reference sequence). The germline V and J ends were trimmed by 5 bases and 7 bases, with 11 bases remaining between them. The CDR3 extends over 11 amino acids.